This paragraph covers one T cell receptor beta chain sequence. There is no known antigen for this receptor. It has no much larger one-base neighbor in the sample; base qualities were not kept. Via the germline V gene, CDR1 is LGHNT and CDR2 FRNRAP. Germline trimming amounts to 1 base on V and 2 bases on J, with 4 as the count of junction bases outside the gene matches. The CDR3 contains 16 residues, cysteine and phenylalanine counted. Kept here is only the CDR3 DNA, which spans 48 bases and is read in frame from base 1. The method was the immunoSEQ multiplex PCR assay. In most patients, genomic DNA was isolated using the Qiagen DNeasy Blood and Tissue Kit and sent frozen to Adaptive Biotechnologies for TCR sequencing. For most patients, high-throughput TCR-beta CDR3 sequencing of genomic DNA was performed by Adaptive Biotechnologies. From the authors' description of their analysis: TCR sequencing data for around 19 patients were retrieved from Adaptive's ImmunoSEQ software; a few other patients were processed with MiXCR and VDJtools. To correct CD4 versus CD8 sorting errors, any sequence found in both subsets at a frequency ratio below 5:1 was removed. CDR3 nucleotide sequences shared by donor and recipient were removed because the origin of these sequences could not be assigned. At least 2-fold expansion over unstimulated cells and a minimum CFSE-low frequency of 0.002% (template counts) or 0.001% (read counts) were required for clones to be classified as alloreactive. Clones detected in sequenced pre-transplant spleen, lymph node, or MLR CFSE-low populations of the donor or recipient were defined as mappable. Cumulative frequency of alloreactive clones was calculated as a percentage of all sequences weighted by copy number. The table comes from immuneACCESS by way of TCRdb, which keeps in-frame sequences with V and J called. Part of the clones is missing from these tables; in studies checked, under half for an unresolved V gene and the rest for unknown reasons. V, J and clone size reflect that table, while D and trimming were determined from the DNA. This sample comprises about 120,000 clones, approximately 95% of them detected only once. The leading ten clones occupy more than 0.095% of the sample.

This sample's time point label indicates: cells obtained before transplantation from donor or recipient. CD3+CD4+ and CD3+CD8+ populations were FACS-sorted from unstimulated pre-transplant donor and recipient cells taken from spleen or lymph nodes. The entry originates in a study of graft-versus-host responses after intestinal transplantation (dated by TCRdb to about 2021). Study-wide context: Recipients received multivisceral, liver-intestinal, or isolated intestinal transplants. All recipients received anti-thymocyte globulin induction followed by maintenance tacrolimus and steroids for around 3 years. After intestinal transplantation, graft-versus-host and host-versus-graft alloreactive T cell clones in the graft, circulation and bone marrow were tracked using bulk TCR-beta CDR3 sequencing. To identify alloreactive clones, pre-transplant mixed lymphocyte reaction products were sequenced and compared with unstimulated pre-transplant donor and recipient T cells. The cohort enrolled under 30 intestinal transplant recipients, one of whom was a retransplant, and a few patients without pretransplant specimens were excluded. A peak of at least 4% donor T cells among recipient peripheral blood mononuclear cells was the definition used for donor T cell macrochimerism. Instead of going to the commercial service, samples from a few later patients were sequenced in-house on an Illumina MiSeq and processed with MiXCR. General conclusions and limits of the study: Early after transplant, peak levels of circulating GvH clones were associated with declines in HvG clones. GvH clones turned up in recipient bone marrow, with some appearing earlier in ileal mucosa or blood, a pattern consistent with an intestinal mucosal origin. High GvH to HvG T cell clonal ratios were observed in the allografts of patients with donor T cell macrochimerism. The conclusions were limited by the relatively low number and heterogeneity of the intestinal transplant patients.

Material: unstimulated CD4+ T cells sorted from spleen or lymph node cells, obtained before intestinal transplant. The V and J segments used are TRBV12-5 and TRBJ2-1; 8 nucleotides in the junction match TRBD2. The clonotype comes from a human donor who received an intestinal transplant. The DNA sequence follows: TGTGCTAGTGGTTTGGCAAAGACTAGCGCCTACAATGAGCAGTTCTTC. Its product reads: CASGLAKTSAYNEQFF.